The present T cell receptor beta chain was sequenced within a study of shared clonotypes between healthy human individuals (dated by TCRdb to the early 2020s). In terms of the full investigation: A couple of women and three men aged 18 to 49 years were included in the cohort. The study deeply sequenced blood TCR repertoires of five healthy adults to estimate repertoire size and the extent of clonotype sharing between individuals. Per donor, three plates each were used for CD4 naive and CD4 memory, two for CD8 naive, and one for CD8 memory. Leukapheresis yielded between about 0.94 and 10 billion PBMCs per donor. To increase sequencing depth and limit assay-specific biases, TCR repertoire library preparation and sequencing were carried out by different laboratories using diverse techniques. Overall study outcomes, separate from this receptor: Only blood was sampled, and tissue TCR repertoires likely differ from those in blood. Pairwise subsampling led to the expectation that sequencing depth would affect the degree of clonotype sharing among donors. The small number of donors limited the genetic and exposure-history diversity represented. Approximately 5% of naive CD4, approximately 3.7% of naive CD8, approximately 2% of memory CD4, and more than 0.35% of memory CD8 clonotypes were shared across a few donors. Compared with non-shared clonotypes, clonotypes shared by all four sorted-subset donors had higher generation probabilities. Estimated clonotype richness was generally larger for naive than for memory subsets. Even with the large sequencing depth, rarefaction of the sorted-subset datasets indicated that sequencing was incomplete.

As regards this clone: Its antigen is unknown. Per-base qualities were not stored, and no clone one base away is much larger.

CD8 naive samples were CD45RO-negative cells positively selected for CCR7, giving a CD45RA+CCR7+ population that excluded TemRA cells. The donors were healthy, HIV-negative adults with no recently reported acute infections or vaccinations. Only Caucasian adults living in Nashville, Tennessee, USA were represented among the donors. Blood was obtained by leukapheresis, after which PBMCs were separated by Ficoll-Histopaque density gradient centrifugation and cryopreserved in liquid nitrogen vapor phase. Analytical flow cytometry was used to check the purity and quantity of each magnetically sorted T cell population. Genomic DNA was isolated from each sorted fraction and quantified by UV absorbance on a Nanodrop 2000c. Reading the germline V gene gives CDR1 SQVTM and CDR2 ANQGSEA. The CDR3, from cysteine to phenylalanine, totals 14 residues. Only the CDR3 portion is preserved as DNA: 42 bases, with reading frame beginning at the first base. Trimming removed 4 bases from V and 1 base from J, leaving 14 bases between the germline ends.

Using the deep immunoSEQ assay, TCR CDR3 regions were amplified from genomic DNA by multiplex PCR. Extracted genomic DNA from each cell subset was spread evenly across all wells of several immunoSEQ 96-well plates, with each plate serving as a replicate. For sorted subsets, 150 to 250 ng genomic DNA, equal to 30,000 or so T cell genomes, was loaded into each replicate PCR. Purified libraries were quantified with a Qubit 3.0 fluorometer, sized on a Bioanalyzer 2100, and re-quantified with the KAPA Library Quantification kit. A separate single-read 150-cycle Illumina NextSeq 550 flow cell was used to sequence each immunoSEQ 96-well plate. Regarding the original processing steps: Because the immunoSEQ output included only junctional sequences and no quality scores, the filtering could not be the same as the filtering used for full-length reads. Sequences were annotated with PyIR, a Python wrapper for IgBLAST v1.9, and V/J genes and CDR3 were assigned using IMGT germline references. Reads were filtered out if the reads had weak V/J assignments (E-value above 1e-6), no CDR3, stop codons, out-of-frame junctions, or ambiguous translated residues. V3J clonotypes were defined by identical inferred V gene, J gene, and CDR3 amino acid sequence. To compute the percentage overlap between repertoires, the number of shared unique clonotypes was divided by the size of the smaller repertoire. Repertoire richness was assessed with RTK rarefaction, the Chao1 estimator, and Recon v2.1 estimates of unobserved clonotypes. For all TCRbeta clonotypes obtained by the gDNA method from a handful of donors, generation probabilities were computed with OLGA. TCRdb obtained this table from immuneACCESS and retained in-frame rearrangements with V and J assigned. These tables miss some clones; where compared with another copy, unresolved V genes account for less than half of the shortfall, and the remainder is unexplained. The DNA gave D and trimming, while V, J and clone size come from that table. The table for this sample lists about 2 million clones; about 95% of them were counted only once. 1.2% of the sample is held by the ten biggest clonotypes.

Recombination connected TRBV29-1 to TRBJ2-7, with no reliable assignment of the D segment. The receptor comes from a man aged 18 to 35 in good health. The material sequenced was naive CD8+ T cells sorted from blood. The meaning of the sample's cell subset or site label: CD45RA+CCR7+. The DNA is TGCAGCGTTGTGTTGGCAGACAAATCCTACGAGCAGTACTTC. This yields the protein CSVVLADKSYEQYF.